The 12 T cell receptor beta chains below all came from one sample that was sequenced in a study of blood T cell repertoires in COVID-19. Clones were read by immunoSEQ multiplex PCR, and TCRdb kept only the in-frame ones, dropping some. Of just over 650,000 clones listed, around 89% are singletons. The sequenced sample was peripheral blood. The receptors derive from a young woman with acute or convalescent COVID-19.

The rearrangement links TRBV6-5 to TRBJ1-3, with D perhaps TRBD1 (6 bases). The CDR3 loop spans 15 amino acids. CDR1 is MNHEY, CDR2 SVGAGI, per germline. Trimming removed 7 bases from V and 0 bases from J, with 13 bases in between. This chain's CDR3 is CASKVDRDSGNTIYF. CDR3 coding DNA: TGTGCCAGCAAGGTGGACAGAGACTCTGGAAACACCATATATTTT.

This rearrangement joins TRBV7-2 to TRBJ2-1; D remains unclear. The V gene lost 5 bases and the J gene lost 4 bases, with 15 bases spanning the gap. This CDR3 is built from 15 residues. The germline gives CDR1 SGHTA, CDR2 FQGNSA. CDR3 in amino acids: CASSPAVQRYNEQFF. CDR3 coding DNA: TGTGCCAGCAGCCCAGCTGTGCAGAGGTACAATGAGCAGTTCTTC.

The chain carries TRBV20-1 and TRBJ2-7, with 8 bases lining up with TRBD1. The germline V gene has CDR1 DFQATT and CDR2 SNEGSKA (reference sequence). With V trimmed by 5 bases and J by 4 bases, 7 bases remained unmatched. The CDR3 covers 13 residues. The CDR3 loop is CSARDRGPYEQYF. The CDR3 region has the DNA TGCAGTGCTCGTGACAGGGGCCCGTACGAGCAGTACTTC.

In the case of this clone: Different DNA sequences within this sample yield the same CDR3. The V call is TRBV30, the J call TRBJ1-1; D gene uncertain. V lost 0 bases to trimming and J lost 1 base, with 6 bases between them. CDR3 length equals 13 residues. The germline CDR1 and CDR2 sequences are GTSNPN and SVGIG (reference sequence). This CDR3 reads CAWSVPGNTEAFF. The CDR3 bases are TGTGCCTGGAGTGTACCCGGGAACACTGAAGCTTTCTTT.

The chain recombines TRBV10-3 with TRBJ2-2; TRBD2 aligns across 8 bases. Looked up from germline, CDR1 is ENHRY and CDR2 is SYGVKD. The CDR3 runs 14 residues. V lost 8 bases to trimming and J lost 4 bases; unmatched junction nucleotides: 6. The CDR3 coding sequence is TGTGCCATCTCAGCGGGAGCCAGCACCGGGGAGCTGTTTTTT. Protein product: CAISAGASTGELFF.

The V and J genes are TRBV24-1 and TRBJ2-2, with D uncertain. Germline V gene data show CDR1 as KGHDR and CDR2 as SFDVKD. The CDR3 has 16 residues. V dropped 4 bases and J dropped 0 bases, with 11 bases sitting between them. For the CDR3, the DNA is TGTGCCACCAGTGACCCTCAGTATCCGAACACCGGGGAGCTGTTTTTT. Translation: CATSDPQYPNTGELFF.

This chain's CDR3 is CASSFGTSEGGEYTQYF. The CDR3 nucleotides read TGTGCCAGCAGCTTCGGGACTAGCGAGGGGGGAGAATATACGCAGTATTTT. The J gene is TRBJ2-3, the V gene TRBV5-5; 10 nucleotides align to TRBD2. J lost 7 bases, V lost 2 bases, and 13 bases had no gene match. Germline CDR1 reads SGHKS; CDR2 reads YYEKEE (reference sequence). The CDR3 loop spans 17 amino acids. Drawing the rest from reference TRBV5-5 and TRBJ2-3, the complete variable domain is DAGVTQSPTHLIKTRGQQVTLRCSPISGHKSVSWYQQVLGQGPQFIFQYYEKEERGRGNFPDRFSARQFPNYSSELNVNALLLGDSALYLCASSFGTSEGGEYTQYFGPGTRLTVL.

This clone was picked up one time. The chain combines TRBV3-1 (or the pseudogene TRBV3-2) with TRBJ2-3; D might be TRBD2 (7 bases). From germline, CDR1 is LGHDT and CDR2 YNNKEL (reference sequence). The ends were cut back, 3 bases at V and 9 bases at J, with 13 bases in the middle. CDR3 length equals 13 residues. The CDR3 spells CASSHPAGATQYF. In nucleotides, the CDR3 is TGTGCCAGCAGCCACCCTGCGGGGGCGACGCAGTATTTT.

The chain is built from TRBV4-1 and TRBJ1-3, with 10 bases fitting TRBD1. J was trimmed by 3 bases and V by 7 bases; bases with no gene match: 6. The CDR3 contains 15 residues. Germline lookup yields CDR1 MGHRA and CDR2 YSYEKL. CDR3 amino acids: CASTRQGASGNTIYF. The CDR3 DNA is TGCGCCAGCACCCGACAGGGGGCGAGTGGAAACACCATATATTTT.

The CDR3 is CASSRYWTSGGTDTQYF. The CDR3, as DNA: TGTGCCAGTAGTAGATATTGGACTAGCGGGGGAACAGATACGCAGTATTTT. The chain links TRBV19 to TRBJ2-3; 13 nucleotides match TRBD2. The germline V gene has CDR1 LNHDA and CDR2 SQIVND (reference sequence). The CDR3 sequence is 17 residues long. Unmatched junction bases numbered 7, after V lost 4 bases and J lost 3 bases.

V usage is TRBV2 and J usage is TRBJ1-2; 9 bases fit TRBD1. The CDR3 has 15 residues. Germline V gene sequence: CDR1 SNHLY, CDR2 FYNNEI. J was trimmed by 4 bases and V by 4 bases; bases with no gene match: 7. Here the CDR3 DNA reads TGTGCCAGCAGTGGAGACAGGGGGGCAAGCTATGGCTACACCTTC. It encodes CASSGDRGASYGYTF.

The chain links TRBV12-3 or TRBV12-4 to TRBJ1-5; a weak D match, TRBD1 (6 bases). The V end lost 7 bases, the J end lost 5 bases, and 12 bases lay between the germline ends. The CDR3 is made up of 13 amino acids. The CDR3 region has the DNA TGTGCCAGCACCCGGGACATCTATCAGCCCCAGCATTTT. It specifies CASTRDIYQPQHF.